This T cell receptor beta chain is from a study of blood T cell repertoires in COVID-19. Some clones are missing from TCRdb's copy, which holds only in-frame ones; the method was immunoSEQ multiplex PCR. The profile covers 150,000 to 200,000 clones, with just under 90% appearing a single time and approximately 13% taken by the ten largest. This clone showed up just once. One junction end does not reproduce the germline sequence, and a read error may be involved. There are 14 residues in the CDR3. In germline, CDR1 is SGHAT, CDR2 FQDESV (reference sequence). This sequence joins TRBV11-1 and TRBJ2-1, with 9 bases lining up with TRBD2. This TCR derives from a woman aged 70 to 79 with COVID-19, enrolled during active disease. Sequenced sample: peripheral blood. CDR3 region: CASSLALGIAGVVF. The CDR3 bases are TGTGCCAGCAGCTTAGCGCTTGGGATAGCGGGAGTGGTCTTC.